The 17 T cell receptor beta chains listed next were all sequenced from one sample in a study of T cell responses to AZD1222 COVID-19 vaccine. The protocol was immunoSEQ multiplex PCR, while the TCRdb copy is restricted to in-frame clones and leaves out a portion. The table includes about 120,000 clones, about 88% detected once. The specimen was peripheral blood, collected on day 0 of AZD1222 vaccination. The receptors here all came from an adult in good health.

The chain joins TRBV5-1 to TRBJ1-5, with a tentative D call TRBD1 (5 bases). V lost 0 bases, J lost 5 bases, and 9 bases lay in between. This CDR3 has 14 residues. The germline V gene has CDR1 SGHRS and CDR2 YFSETQ. The CDR3 protein is CASSLVGGDQPQHF. CDR3 nucleotide sequence: TGCGCCAGCAGCTTGGTTGGGGGGGATCAGCCCCAGCATTTT. Using reference TRBV5-1 and TRBJ1-5 for the parts outside the CDR3, the full variable domain is KAGVTQTPRYLIKTRGQQVTLSCSPISGHRSVSWYQQTPGQGLQFLFEYFSETQRNKGNFPGRFSGRQFSNSRSEMNVSTLELGDSALYLCASSLVGGDQPQHFGDGTRLSIL.

This clone was recorded only once. The rearrangement links TRBV13 to TRBJ1-1, with D maybe TRBD1 (5 bases). V dropped 0 bases and J dropped 6 bases, with 5 bases sitting between them. This CDR3 has 12 amino acids. In germline, CDR1 is PRHDT, CDR2 FYEKMQ (reference sequence). Written as DNA, the CDR3 is TGTGCCAGCAGCTTAGGGGGGCCTGAAGCTTTCTTT. Translation: CASSLGGPEAFF.

The V call is TRBV4-2, the J call TRBJ2-7; tentatively, D is TRBD1 (6 bases). V gave up 0 bases and J gave up 3 bases, with 12 bases separating them. Germline V gene sequence: CDR1 LGHNA, CDR2 YNFKEQ. CDR3 size: 15 residues. Here the CDR3 DNA reads TGTGCCAGCAGCCAAGACCCTACAGGGATCTACGAGCAGTACTTC. It specifies CASSQDPTGIYEQYF.

This clone was recorded once. The V call is TRBV6-5, the J call TRBJ1-6, with D maybe TRBD1 (5 bases). V lost 6 bases to trimming and J lost 7 bases, with 13 bases between them. The V gene's germline CDR1 is MNHEY and CDR2 SVGAGI. CDR3 size: 14 residues. The CDR3 sequence: CASRSGQENSPLHF. In DNA form, the CDR3 reads TGTGCCAGCAGATCAGGGCAGGAGAATTCACCCCTCCACTTT.

The chain links TRBV6-5 to TRBJ2-7; weak D call: TRBD1 (6 bases). Germline loops: CDR1 MNHEY, CDR2 SVGAGI. This CDR3 has 13 amino acids. Trimming removed 5 bases at V and 6 bases at J, with 14 bases between. CDR3 nucleotide sequence: TGTGCCAGCAGTCATGACAGGTACTTCGAGCAGTACTTC. The encoded protein is CASSHDRYFEQYF.

The V gene is TRBV2, the J gene TRBJ1-6; D is perhaps TRBD1 (6 bases). The CDR3 length is 14 residues. Germline V CDR1 and CDR2: SNHLY, FYNNEI. V was cut by 7 bases and J by 5 bases, with 12 bases left in between. In DNA form, the CDR3 reads TGTGCCAGCAACCGGGACAACAATAATTCACCCCTCCACTTT. This sequence encodes CASNRDNNNSPLHF.

V gene TRBV28 combines with J gene TRBJ1-6; tentatively, D is TRBD1 (5 bases). CDR1 is MDHEN, CDR2 SYDVKM, per germline. The CDR3 consists of 17 residues. Trimming removed 4 bases from V and 0 bases from J, with 13 bases in between. CDR3 DNA sequence: TGTGCCAGCAGTTCTGAAGGGGATAGCTCCTATAATTCACCCCTCCACTTT. Translation gives CASSSEGDSSYNSPLHF. The whole variable domain, remainder taken from reference TRBV28 and TRBJ1-6, is DVKVTQSSRYLVKRTGEKVFLECVQDMDHENMFWYRQDPGLGLRLIYFSYDVKMKEKGDIPEGYSVSREKKERFSLILESASTNQTSMYLCASSSEGDSSYNSPLHFGNGTRLTVT.

The chain uses TRBV5-3 and TRBJ1-5; 11 bases fit TRBD1. TRBV5-3 is an ORF, with its function uncertain. After removal of 4 bases from V and 4 bases from J, the junction contained 10 bases not matched to a gene. This CDR3 has 17 amino acids. CDR3: CARSLRTGGRGNQPQHF. CDR3 nucleotides: TGTGCCAGAAGCCTAAGGACAGGGGGCCGGGGGAATCAGCCCCAGCATTTT.

This chain uses TRBV3-1 (or the pseudogene TRBV3-2) with TRBJ1-1; possibly TRBD1 for D (6 bases). V was shortened by 2 bases and J by 4 bases, with 17 bases between the two germline ends. The CDR3 length is 16 residues. CDR1 is LGHDT and CDR2 is YNNKEL in the germline V gene (reference sequence). Here the CDR3 reads CASSQLMEEGGTEAFF. CDR3 coding DNA: TGTGCCAGCAGCCAACTGATGGAGGAGGGGGGCACTGAAGCTTTCTTT.

The chain uses TRBV28 and TRBJ1-5, with D possibly matching TRBD1 (5 bases). The CDR3 is 15 amino acids. The V end was cut by 1 base, the J end by 7 bases, with 14 bases between. The V gene's germline CDR1 is MDHEN and CDR2 SYDVKM. DNA of the CDR3: TGTGCCAGCAGTTTATTTGTGGGGGGAGGACAGCCCCAGCATTTT. Its protein product is CASSLFVGGGQPQHF.

This rearrangement joins TRBV2 to TRBJ1-2; 7 positions match TRBD1. After removal of 10 bases from V and 4 bases from J, the junction contained 6 bases not matched to a gene. The CDR3 is 12 residues long. Germline V lookup: CDR1 SNHLY, CDR2 FYNNEI. The CDR3, as DNA: TGTGCCATCCGACAGGGTCCCTATGGCTACACCTTC. Translated, it gives CAIRQGPYGYTF.

This clone was observed once. The chain carries TRBV2 and TRBJ2-7, with unresolved D. V was trimmed by 6 bases and J by 0 bases, leaving 9 bases between them. CDR1 and CDR2 (germline): SNHLY, FYNNEI. CDR3 size: 13 residues. This CDR3 is CASRTLSSYEQYF. The CDR3 coding sequence is TGTGCCAGCAGGACCCTGAGCTCCTACGAGCAGTACTTC.

The chain carries TRBV6-5 and TRBJ1-2, with 11 bases lining up with TRBD1. From germline, CDR1 is MNHEY and CDR2 SVGAGI. The ends lost 7 bases at V and 7 bases at J; junction bases unmatched: 5. CDR3 length: 13 amino acids. CDR3 protein: CASTTDRGLGYTF. The CDR3 DNA reads TGTGCCAGCACCACGGACAGGGGGCTTGGCTACACCTTC.

The V and J genes are TRBV5-8 and TRBJ2-1; 11 nucleotides align to TRBD2. The CDR3 runs 15 residues. The ends lost 3 bases at V and 3 bases at J; junction bases unmatched: 2. Germline V gene lookup returns CDR1 SGHTS and CDR2 YDEGEE. Written as DNA, the CDR3 is TGTGCCAGCAGCTGGGGACTAGCGGTCTACAATGAGCAGTTCTTC. This encodes CASSWGLAVYNEQFF.

The rearrangement joins TRBV10-3 to TRBJ1-2; D gene unclear. The V gene lost 6 bases and the J gene lost 7 bases, with 12 bases spanning the gap. Germline V gene sequence: CDR1 ENHRY, CDR2 SYGVKD. CDR3 length: 12 amino acids. The CDR3 DNA follows: TGTGCCATCAGCCCAGGACTGTTTGGCTACACCTTC. It codes for CAISPGLFGYTF.

The J gene is TRBJ2-1, the V gene TRBV5-4; tentatively, D is TRBD2 (6 bases). V lost 0 bases to trimming and J lost 8 bases, with 12 bases between them. The CDR3 length is 14 residues. In germline, CDR1 is SGHNT, CDR2 YYREEE (reference sequence). In DNA, the CDR3 is TGTGCCAGCAGCTTGGGACTAGAGAGGGATGAGCAGTTCTTC. This translates into CASSLGLERDEQFF.

The chain joins TRBV20-1 to TRBJ2-1, with TRBD2 identical over 10 bases. The V gene end was trimmed by 4 bases and the J gene end by 8 bases; junction bases not matched to a gene: 14. Germline V gene data show CDR1 as DFQATT and CDR2 as SNEGSKA (reference sequence). CDR3 length equals 16 residues. The CDR3, as DNA: TGCAGTGCTATTGACGTCCGAGCGGGGGGGCCTTATGAGCAGTTCTTC. Protein sequence: CSAIDVRAGGPYEQFF.